This record covers a single T cell receptor beta chain. Antigen unknown. Investigators performed immunoSEQ version v3.0 at survey level. TCRdb keeps only in-frame clones here, not all; method: immunoSEQ multiplex PCR. The repertoire has around 23,000 clones, over 65% of them found once; the top ten carry 5.7%. The sample is drawn from a study of long-term antiretroviral therapy in people with HIV. Looking at the study overall: The immediate-ART recommendation dates to 2015, and the earliest samples predate it by about a decade. Study-wide findings and caveats: Sampling of blood ran from about 2004 to 2017, and older ART regimens were possibly in use. Dominating the repertoire at all time points were the clones that expanded before ART. Repertoires with HIV possessed tighter CDR3 length spans than those of controls.

The CDR3 consists of 14 residues. CDR1 and CDR2 from the germline V gene are LGHNA and YSLEER. The V end was cut by 0 bases, the J end by 6 bases, with 11 bases between. Sequencing was performed on unsorted PBMCs, taken 4.4 years after starting antiretroviral therapy. The chain links TRBV4-3 to TRBJ1-1; no firm D call. This receptor was taken from a man aged 25-45 years with HIV. CDR3 in DNA: TGCGCCAGCAGCCAAGATTCCCGGCATCCTGAAGCTTTCTTT. Amino acids: CASSQDSRHPEAFF.